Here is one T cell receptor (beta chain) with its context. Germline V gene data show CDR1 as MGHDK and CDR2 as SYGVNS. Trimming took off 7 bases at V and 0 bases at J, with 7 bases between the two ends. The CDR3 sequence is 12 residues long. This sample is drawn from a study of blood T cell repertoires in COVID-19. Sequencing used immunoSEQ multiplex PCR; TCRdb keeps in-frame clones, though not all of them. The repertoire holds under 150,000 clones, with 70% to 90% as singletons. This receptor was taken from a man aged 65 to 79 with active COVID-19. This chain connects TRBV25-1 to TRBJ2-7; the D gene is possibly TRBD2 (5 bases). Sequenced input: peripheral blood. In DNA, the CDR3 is TGTGCCAGCAACGGGAACTCCTACGAGCAGTACTTC. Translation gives CASNGNSYEQYF.